The following is a T cell receptor (beta chain) sequence with its context. These data belong to a study of blood T cell repertoires in COVID-19. Study-wide context: Collection of acute and convalescent COVID-19 samples took place in the United States, Italy and Spain. From T cells, B-cell-depleted T cells, or PBMCs came the material, which was cDNA or gDNA.

Using immunoSEQ multiplex PCR, the repertoire was profiled, and TCRdb retains in-frame clones only, with some absent. The sample has 75,000 to 85,000 clones; approximately 86% are singletons. The CDR3 has 15 residues. Germline lookup yields CDR1 SEHNR and CDR2 FQNEAQ (reference sequence). V lost 3 bases to trimming and J lost 0 bases, with 9 bases between them. The receptor was isolated from a human donor in a cohort sampled during active COVID-19. Source material: peripheral blood. V gene TRBV7-9 combines with J gene TRBJ2-1; perhaps TRBD2 as D (5 bases). The CDR3 sequence: CASSFSRASYNEQFF. CDR3 DNA: TGTGCCAGCAGCTTTTCGAGGGCCTCCTACAATGAGCAGTTCTTC.